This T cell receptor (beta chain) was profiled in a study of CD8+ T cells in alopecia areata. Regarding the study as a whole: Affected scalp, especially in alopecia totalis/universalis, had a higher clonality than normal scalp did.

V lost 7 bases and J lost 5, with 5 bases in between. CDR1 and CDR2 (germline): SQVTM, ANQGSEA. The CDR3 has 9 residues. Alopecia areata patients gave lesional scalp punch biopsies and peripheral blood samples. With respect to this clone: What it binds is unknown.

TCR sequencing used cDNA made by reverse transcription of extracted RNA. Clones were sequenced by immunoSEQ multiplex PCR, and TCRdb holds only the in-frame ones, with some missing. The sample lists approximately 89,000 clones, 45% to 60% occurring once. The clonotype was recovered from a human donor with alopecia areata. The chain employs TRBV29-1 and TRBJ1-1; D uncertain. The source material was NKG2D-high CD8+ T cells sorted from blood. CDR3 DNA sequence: TGCAGCGCTGCAACTGAAGCTTTCTTT. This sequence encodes CSAATEAFF.